This section outlines one TCR beta chain sequence together with its context. Its antigen is unknown. V was clipped by 2 bases and J by 2 bases, with 18 bases between them. Germline V gene sequence: CDR1 MRHNA, CDR2 SNTAGT. This CDR3 contains 17 residues. The data are from a study of cytomegalovirus exposure and HLA in healthy donors. Study-wide findings and caveats: The number of N-insertions in an Asian-associated ancestry cluster was reportedly below the 666-donor mean in a later analysis.

The PCR ran on 60 Vbeta and 13 Jbeta primers. Only in-frame clones appear in the TCRdb table, and some are missing; sequencing was by immunoSEQ multiplex PCR. The data hold 60,000 to 75,000 clones, with 65% to 85% observed a single time. This chain joins TRBV6-4 and TRBJ1-1; the D is unclear. This receptor was identified in a woman aged 25 to 39 in good health and CMV-seronegative. The sample consisted of PBMCs. The CDR3 here is CASSDGPVGRLNTEAFF. CDR3 in DNA: TGTGCCAGCAGTGACGGTCCCGTGGGGAGGTTAAACACTGAAGCTTTCTTT.